This record looks at one TCR beta chain sequence and its context. What it recognizes is unknown. The sample comes from a study of cytomegalovirus exposure and HLA in healthy donors. Study outcomes and limitations: Available immune exposure information covered CMV serostatus only.

This CDR3 is 14 amino acids long. The V gene's germline CDR1 is LNHNV and CDR2 YYDKDF (reference sequence). V lost 1 base to trimming and J lost 1 base, with 7 bases between them. The PCR contained 60 Vbeta and 13 Jbeta primers. The assay was immunoSEQ multiplex PCR, and TCRdb's table has in-frame clones only and misses some. The data hold approximately 180,000 clones, with 65% to 80% observed a single time. This rearrangement joins TRBV15 to TRBJ1-1; D is unresolved. Sample: PBMCs. The TCR was taken from a woman aged 40-49 years in good health and CMV-seronegative. CDR3: CATSRVRQNTEAFF. The CDR3 DNA reads TGTGCCACCAGCAGAGTCCGACAGAACACTGAAGCTTTCTTT.